The subject of this entry is one T cell receptor beta chain. This sample is drawn from a study of lymphopenia after photon versus proton radiotherapy. Assay used: immunoSEQ multiplex PCR; TCRdb lists only in-frame clones, some missing. The sample records about 16,000 clones, more than 75% being singletons. The CDR3 runs 12 residues. The V end lost 6 bases, the J end lost 2 bases, and 5 bases lay between the germline ends. The V gene's germline CDR1 is MNHNY and CDR2 SVGAGI (reference sequence). The receptor was derived from a man aged 65 to 85 with pancreatic cancer. The rearrangement links TRBV6-6 to TRBJ1-5; D uncertain. The sample here was peripheral blood, taken from a patient treated with proton-based radiotherapy. The CDR3 DNA reads as TGTGCCAGCAGCTTCCGCAATCAGCCCCAGCATTTT. Translated, it gives CASSFRNQPQHF.